The sequence of this TCR beta chain was determined in a study of T cell repertoires in cytomegalovirus infection (dated by TCRdb to about 2019). Describing the broader study: Because public TCR beta signatures pointed to carriage of CMV infection together with the matching HLA type, the HLA type of each donor mattered for the analysis.

General conclusions and limits of the study: In both this cohort and an independent cohort of 352 donors, the cumulative frequency of public TCR beta family members distinguished carriers of CMV infection plus the relevant HLA type. The ex vivo response was dominated by HLA-C-restricted CMV-specific TCR beta clonotypes, which also provided the single most frequent clonotype in two of eight donors.

The instrument was an Illumina HiSeq 1500. In-frame beta chains were kept once TCRdb had trimmed the public reads at Q25 with fastp and called clones with MiXCR. Duplicate CDR3 protein sequences are folded into a single record with the most common DNA and genes. This sample holds about 240,000 distinct CDR3 sequences; about 7% were observed only once. The ten largest clones take up around 6.9% of the sample. Only a few counts were recorded for this clonotype. No cognate antigen has been identified for it. No much larger clone exists at a distance of one base, and base qualities are not known. The receptor comes from a human donor in good health (CMV status not recorded). Some clones in this sample may be carry-over from other donors' samples. The sequenced sample was PBMCs.

The CDR3 is CASSLIPRQGGNEQFF. The DNA sequence follows: TGTGCCAGCAGCTTGATCCCGAGACAGGGGGGGAATGAGCAGTTCTTC. The sequence joins TRBV7-2 to TRBJ2-1; 9 middle bases align to TRBD1. From the germline V gene, CDR1 is SGHTA and CDR2 is FQGNSA. The CDR3 holds 16 amino acids from the cysteine to the phenylalanine. The sequence is cut down to CDR3 DNA, 48 bases in frame from base 1. Compared with germline, V lacks 3 bases and J lacks 7 bases; bases without a gene match: 10.